Each of the 19 T cell receptor beta chains below was sequenced from the same sample in a study of identical twins. TCRdb itself ran the 5' RACE reads through MiXCR, one entry per CDR3 protein. This table has approximately 1.8 million distinct CDR3 sequences, roughly 35% appearing once. The sequenced sample consisted of cord blood. These receptors were obtained from a newborn girl in good health.

The rearrangement joins TRBV5-6 to TRBJ2-1; D is ambiguous. This CDR3 comprises 15 residues. The germline gives CDR1 SGHDT, CDR2 YYEEEE. V was pared by 0 bases and J by 2 bases, with 9 bases between. The DNA of the CDR3 is TGTGCCAGCAGCTTGGAGACATTTACCTACAATGAGCAGTTCTTC. Its protein is CASSLETFTYNEQFF.

The chain employs TRBV4-2 and TRBJ2-3, with 11 bases matching TRBD2. V lost 0 bases to trimming and J lost 2 bases; unmatched junction nucleotides: 19. This CDR3 region has 22 residues. CDR1 and CDR2 (germline): LGHNA, YNFKEQ. DNA for the CDR3: TGTGCCAGCAGCCAAGATTGGGACGATAGCGGGAGGGCTTATTCGTCCACAGATACGCAGTATTTT. Translating gives CASSQDWDDSGRAYSSTDTQYF.

Only a few counts were recorded for this clonotype. The V gene is TRBV5-1, the J gene TRBJ1-2, with TRBD1 identical over 10 bases. Germline values: CDR1 SGHRS, CDR2 YFSETQ. The V segment lost 1 base and the J segment 2 bases; nucleotides outside the gene matches: 8. The CDR3 totals 17 residues. Here the CDR3 reads CASSLFGQGVINYGYTF. CDR3 nucleotides: TGCGCCAGCAGCTTGTTCGGACAGGGGGTTATCAACTATGGCTACACCTTC.

CDR3 residues: CASGATNEKLFF. The DNA for the CDR3 is TGTGCCAGTGGGGCAACTAATGAAAAACTGTTTTTT. The V call is TRBV6-6, the J call TRBJ1-4; no firm D call. The V gene lost 9 bases and the J gene lost 0 bases, with 5 bases spanning the gap. Per the germline V gene, CDR1 is MNHNY and CDR2 is SVGAGI (reference sequence). This CDR3 is built from 12 residues.

The chain links TRBV9 to TRBJ2-7, with 7 nucleotides matching TRBD1. V was pared by 5 bases and J by 7 bases, with 24 bases of the junction left unmatched. The CDR3 runs to 18 residues. Per germline, CDR1 SGDLS and CDR2 YYNGEE. The CDR3 region is CASRPAATGQPGLNEQYF. CDR3 DNA sequence: TGTGCCAGCAGGCCCGCTGCGACGGGACAGCCAGGACTCAATGAGCAGTACTTC.

J is TRBJ2-7 and V is TRBV5-8, with a possible D match to TRBD1 (6 bases). The CDR3 has 16 residues. The germline V gene encodes CDR1 SGHTS and CDR2 YDEGEE. The ends were cut back, 2 bases at V and 0 bases at J, with 15 bases in the middle. In DNA form, the CDR3 reads TGTGCCAGCAGCTTCCCTGACAGGCTAAGCTCCTACGAGCAGTACTTC. Translation: CASSFPDRLSSYEQYF.

This clonotype was seen more than once but under ten times. The chain couples TRBV28 to TRBJ2-1, with 11 bases fitting TRBD1. After removal of 5 bases from V and 4 bases from J, the junction contained 7 bases not matched to a gene. The CDR3 consists of 16 residues. CDR1 is MDHEN and CDR2 is SYDVKM in the germline V gene. Here the CDR3 reads CASSVSGQGDYNEQFF. CDR3 nucleotides: TGTGCCAGCAGTGTATCGGGACAGGGGGATTACAATGAGCAGTTCTTC.

This clonotype has a handful of counts. The chain combines TRBV5-5 with TRBJ1-4; 8 bases are a match to TRBD1. CDR3 size: 16 residues. V trimming: 2 bases; J trimming: 3 bases; junction bases outside the gene matches: 6. CDR1 is SGHKS, CDR2 YYEKEE, per germline (reference sequence). The CDR3 DNA follows: TGTGCCAGCAGCTTCGGAGACAGGGGCTCTAATGAAAAACTGTTTTTT. It codes for CASSFGDRGSNEKLFF. The variable domain in full, completed from reference TRBV5-5 and TRBJ1-4, reads DAGVTQSPTHLIKTRGQQVTLRCSPISGHKSVSWYQQVLGQGPQFIFQYYEKEERGRGNFPDRFSARQFPNYSSELNVNALLLGDSALYLCASSFGDRGSNEKLFFGSGTQLSVL.

This clonotype was observed once. The chain recombines TRBV20-1 with TRBJ2-3; 8 bases are a match to TRBD2. CDR3 length: 15 residues. Germline-derived CDR1 and CDR2 are DFQATT and SNEGSKA (reference sequence). V trimming: 2 bases; J trimming: 2 bases; junction bases outside the gene matches: 6. The chain's CDR3 is CSARRQRENTDTQYF. The CDR3, as DNA: TGCAGTGCTAGACGGCAGCGGGAGAACACAGATACGCAGTATTTT.

This clonotype was detected many times. This chain connects TRBV4-1 to TRBJ2-5; D unclear. Per germline, CDR1 MGHRA and CDR2 YSYEKL. Trimming removed 4 bases at V and 0 bases at J, with 3 bases between. The CDR3 covers 12 residues. The CDR3 protein is CASSRHQETQYF. The DNA for the CDR3 is TGCGCCAGCAGCCGACACCAAGAGACCCAGTACTTC.

The gene calls are TRBV7-8 and TRBJ1-2, with no clear D. The CDR3 totals 14 residues. Trimming pared 2 bases from V and 4 bases from J, leaving 11 bases between. From germline, CDR1 is SGHVS and CDR2 FQNEAQ. CDR3 residues: CASSLSEFLYGYTF. The CDR3 DNA reads as TGTGCCAGCAGCTTATCTGAGTTCCTCTATGGCTACACCTTC.

V and J are TRBV29-1 and TRBJ2-4; 8 nucleotides line up with TRBD2. The J call could be wrong; TRBJ2-7 is a better fit for the DNA end. In germline, CDR1 is SQVTM, CDR2 ANQGSEA. The CDR3 extends over 13 amino acids. CDR3: CSVAGTSSYEQYF. Here the CDR3 DNA reads TGCAGCGTTGCCGGGACTAGCTCCTACGAGCAGTACTTC.

This chain uses TRBV7-8 with TRBJ1-2; D possibly corresponds to TRBD1 (6 bases). Per germline, CDR1 SGHVS and CDR2 FQNEAQ. The CDR3 totals 15 residues. The V end was cut by 2 bases, the J end by 2 bases, with 12 bases between. The CDR3 DNA reads as TGTGCCAGCAGCTTATTGAGGCAGGGGAACTATGGCTACACCTTC. Translated: CASSLLRQGNYGYTF. The whole variable domain, remainder taken from reference TRBV7-8 and TRBJ1-2, is GAGVSQSPRYKVAKRGQDVALRCDPISGHVSLFWYQQALGQGPEFLTYFQNEAQLDKSGLPSDRFFAERPEGSVSTLKIQRTQQEDSAVYLCASSLLRQGNYGYTFGSGTRLTVV.

The rearrangement links TRBV20-1 to TRBJ2-1, with TRBD2 matching over 11 bases. The DNA end lines up better with TRBJ2-7; the J call may be wrong. The CDR3 has 16 residues. Looked up from germline, CDR1 is DFQATT and CDR2 is SNEGSKA (reference sequence). The CDR3 nucleotides are TGCAGTGCTAGAGTACTAGCGGGAGTTCTTAACAATGAGCAGTACTTC. It yields the protein CSARVLAGVLNNEQYF.

This clonotype was observed a handful of times. The chain carries TRBV20-1 and TRBJ1-1, with 7 bases that match TRBD1. Germline V gives CDR1 DFQATT, CDR2 SNEGSKA (reference sequence). This CDR3 comprises 13 residues. Germline trimming cut 5 bases from V and 4 bases from J; bases unmatched to any gene: 7. The DNA of the CDR3 is TGCAGTGCTCCAAGACAGGGTCCCACTGAAGCTTTCTTT. Residues: CSAPRQGPTEAFF.

Details on this clonotype: A read error may produce the germline difference seen at one junction end. V gene TRBV20-1 combines with J gene TRBJ1-5, with 9 bases identical to TRBD1. The CDR3 has 18 residues. Germline V gene sequence: CDR1 DFQATT, CDR2 SNEGSKA (reference sequence). The DNA for the CDR3 is TGCAGCGCTACCCGCGCGACAGGGGGGCGATATAGCAATCAGCCCCAGCATTTT. Its translation is CSATRATGGRYSNQPQHF.

The chain recombines TRBV5-1 with TRBJ1-4, with D perhaps matching TRBD1 (5 bases). The CDR3 length is 15 residues. The V end lost 2 bases, the J end lost 4 bases, and 12 bases lay between the germline ends. Germline V gene sequence: CDR1 SGHRS, CDR2 YFSETQ. This CDR3 is CASSFGGTSNEKLFF. Here the CDR3 DNA reads TGCGCCAGCAGCTTCGGGGGTACTAGTAATGAAAAACTGTTTTTT.

This clonotype has ten or more counts. The chain is built from TRBV5-1 and TRBJ1-1; tentative D call: TRBD1 (5 bases). The germline V gene encodes CDR1 SGHRS and CDR2 YFSETQ. CDR3 size: 13 residues. Trimming cost V 1 base and J 6 bases, with 10 bases left between them. CDR3 amino acids: CASSLQGRAEAFF. The DNA of the CDR3 is TGCGCCAGCAGCTTGCAGGGACGCGCTGAAGCTTTCTTT.

This rearrangement joins TRBV6-1 to TRBJ2-3; 8 positions agree with TRBD1. This CDR3 is built from 15 residues. CDR1 MNHNS and CDR2 SASEGT come from the germline V gene. The V gene end was trimmed by 8 bases and the J gene end by 0 bases; junction bases not matched to a gene: 7. For the CDR3, the DNA is TGTGCCAGCTCCGAGGACAGGGTTAGCACAGATACGCAGTATTTT. Amino acids: CASSEDRVSTDTQYF.